The 11 T cell receptor beta chains below come from one sample, sequenced in a study of blood T cell repertoires in COVID-19. TCRdb's table, derived via immunoSEQ multiplex PCR, lists solely in-frame clones and lacks some. The sample lists around 60,000 clones; 80% to 85% were seen once. The sequenced sample consisted of peripheral blood. These receptors all come from a woman older than 75 with active or convalescent COVID-19.

The DNA for the CDR3 is TGTGCCAGCAGCTTGACTCGGAGACTAGTGGCAGATACGCAGTATTTT. This codes for CASSLTRRLVADTQYF. This chain links TRBV5-5 with TRBJ2-3; perhaps TRBD2 as D (6 bases). V was trimmed by 1 base and J by 4 bases, leaving 16 bases between them. The length of the CDR3 is 16 residues. Germline V gene data show CDR1 as SGHKS and CDR2 as YYEKEE (reference sequence).

This chain links TRBV5-1 with TRBJ2-7, with 8 bases matching TRBD1. The CDR3 extends over 15 amino acids. Germline values: CDR1 SGHRS, CDR2 YFSETQ. The J segment lost 5 bases and the V segment lost 4 bases, leaving 11 bases of the junction unmatched. The CDR3 sequence is CASSHRTGTSNEQYF. The CDR3, as DNA: TGCGCCAGCAGCCACCGGACAGGGACGAGCAACGAGCAGTACTTC. Based on the CDR3 plus reference TRBV5-1 and TRBJ2-7, the full variable domain is KAGVTQTPRYLIKTRGQQVTLSCSPISGHRSVSWYQQTPGQGLQFLFEYFSETQRNKGNFPGRFSGRQFSNSRSEMNVSTLELGDSALYLCASSHRTGTSNEQYFGPGTRLTVT.

This clone was seen only a few times. V is TRBV7-2 and J is TRBJ2-1; tentatively, D is TRBD2 (6 bases). The CDR3 consists of 13 residues. V lost 5 bases and J 7 bases, leaving 12 bases between the germline ends. Per germline, CDR1 SGHTA and CDR2 FQGNSA. The CDR3 DNA is TGTGCCAGCAGCCCAAGACTAGAGAATGAGCAGTTCTTC. Its translation: CASSPRLENEQFF. Using reference TRBV7-2 and TRBJ2-1 for the parts outside the CDR3, the full variable domain is GAGVSQSPSNKVTEKGKDVELRCDPISGHTALYWYRQSLGQGLEFLIYFQGNSAPDKSGLPSDRFSAERTGGSVSTLTIQRTQQEDSAVYLCASSPRLENEQFFGPGTRLTVL.

The rearrangement joins TRBV12-3 or TRBV12-4 to TRBJ1-2; no clear D. V was shortened by 5 bases and J by 4 bases, with 8 bases between the two germline ends. The CDR3 has 12 amino acids. CDR3 amino acids: CASSPGGYGYTF. CDR3 in DNA: TGTGCCAGCAGTCCCGGTGGCTATGGCTACACCTTC.

V gene TRBV10-3 combines with J gene TRBJ2-3, with 7 bases that match TRBD2. The CDR3 consists of 18 residues. Germline CDR1 ENHRY, CDR2 SYGVKD. J was trimmed by 0 bases and V by 6 bases; bases with no gene match: 15. The CDR3 sequence is CAISSGTKFSSSTDTQYF. The CDR3, as DNA: TGTGCCATCAGCTCCGGGACTAAATTTTCATCTAGCACAGATACGCAGTATTTT.

The chain links TRBV27 to TRBJ1-5; perhaps TRBD1 as D (5 bases). CDR1 and CDR2 (germline): MNHEY, SMNVEV (reference sequence). The CDR3 is made up of 13 amino acids. The germline V and J ends were trimmed by 0 bases and 7 bases, with 7 bases remaining between them. The CDR3 sequence: CASSLSGHQPQHF. DNA of the CDR3: TGTGCCAGCAGTTTATCAGGACACCAGCCCCAGCATTTT.

The V call is TRBV27, the J call TRBJ1-6; possibly TRBD1 for D (6 bases). Germline CDR1 is MNHEY and CDR2 is SMNVEV (reference sequence). V lost 5 bases and J lost 9, with 11 bases in between. There are 13 residues in the CDR3. The CDR3 loop reads CASSAYRASPLHF. The CDR3, as DNA: TGTGCCAGCAGTGCCTACAGGGCTTCACCCCTCCACTTT.

This clone has just a few counts. The chain recombines TRBV7-2 with TRBJ1-3, with 12 bases identical to TRBD1. Trimming cost V 3 bases and J 4 bases; bases outside gene matches: 4. This CDR3 is built from 16 residues. Germline V lookup: CDR1 SGHTA, CDR2 FQGNSA. The CDR3 loop is CASSFRGTGGGNTIYF. DNA of the CDR3: TGTGCCAGCAGCTTTCGAGGGACAGGGGGCGGAAACACCATATATTTT.

The chain recombines TRBV29-1 with TRBJ1-1, with a possible D match to TRBD1 (6 bases). Germline V gives CDR1 SQVTM, CDR2 ANQGSEA. Trimming left V 4 bases short and J 0 bases short, with 12 bases between. CDR3 length: 14 amino acids. This chain's CDR3 is CSVVGGGLNTEAFF. The CDR3 nucleotides are TGCAGCGTTGTAGGCGGGGGCTTGAACACTGAAGCTTTCTTT.

This clone was seen a handful of times. This chain uses TRBV7-2 with TRBJ2-5; 8 nucleotides line up with TRBD2. This CDR3 has 15 residues. With 3 bases clipped from V and 2 bases from J, the junction kept 5 bases outside the gene matches. CDR1 and CDR2 from the germline V gene are SGHTA and FQGNSA. CDR3 coding DNA: TGTGCCAGCAGCTTTGCGGGGGGATGGCAAGAGACCCAGTACTTC. Translation gives CASSFAGGWQETQYF.

This clone is a singleton in its sample. The chain carries TRBV3-1 (or the pseudogene TRBV3-2) and TRBJ2-3; 10 nucleotides align to TRBD2. Germline values: CDR1 LGHDT, CDR2 YNNKEL (reference sequence). This CDR3 contains 17 residues. V was pared by 1 base and J by 0 bases, with 4 bases of the junction left unmatched. The CDR3 DNA reads TGTGCCAGCAGCCAAGGGACTAGCGGAATTAGCACAGATACGCAGTATTTT. Protein sequence: CASSQGTSGISTDTQYF.